A selection of T cell receptor beta chains follows, all from one sample in a study of CD8 T cells in Susac syndrome. TCRdb re-called the immunoSEQ multiplex PCR reads with MiXCR, one entry per CDR3 protein. There are roughly 140,000 distinct CDR3 sequences in the sample; approximately 94% occur only once, and approximately 0.08% lies in the top ten. The sequenced sample was CD4+ T cells from PBMCs. All receptors derive from a human donor with Susac syndrome. Both conserved end residues are part of each CDR3. Each record gives: D gene, J gene, V gene, CDR3 protein, CDR3 DNA. A D gene is named only where the DNA matches it firmly.

d_gene: .
j_gene: TRBJ1-2
v_gene: TRBV6-5
CDR3aa: CASRTPGAYGYTF
CDR3nt: TGTGCCAGCAGAACCCCAGGGGCATATGGCTACACCTTC

d_gene: .
j_gene: TRBJ1-1
v_gene: TRBV29-1
CDR3aa: CSVLNTNTEAFF
CDR3nt: TGCAGCGTTCTTAACACGAACACTGAAGCTTTCTTT

d_gene: .
j_gene: TRBJ1-1
v_gene: TRBV5-1
CDR3aa: CASSWGTGGVRTEAFF
CDR3nt: TGCGCCAGCAGCTGGGGGACGGGGGGGGTGCGCACTGAAGCTTTCTTT

d_gene: .
j_gene: TRBJ1-2
v_gene: TRBV15
CDR3aa: CATSRDAELAAYTF
CDR3nt: TGTGCCACCAGCAGAGATGCGGAACTCGCAGCCTACACCTTC

d_gene: TRBD2
j_gene: TRBJ2-5
v_gene: TRBV5-1
CDR3aa: CASSQGLEKETQYF
CDR3nt: TGCGCCAGCAGCCAAGGACTAGAGAAAGAGACCCAGTACTTC

d_gene: TRBD2
j_gene: TRBJ2-7
v_gene: TRBV23-1
CDR3aa: CASSPRGGSSYEQYF
CDR3nt: TGCGCCAGCAGTCCCCGGGGGGGTTCCTCCTACGAGCAGTACTTC

d_gene: TRBD2
j_gene: TRBJ2-5
v_gene: TRBV12-3/TRBV12-4
CDR3aa: CASSRLAGLQETQYF
CDR3nt: TGTGCCAGCAGCCGACTAGCGGGGCTCCAAGAGACCCAGTACTTC

d_gene: .
j_gene: TRBJ1-2
v_gene: TRBV5-4
CDR3aa: CASSSDGTYGYTF
CDR3nt: TGTGCCAGCAGTTCCGACGGCACCTATGGCTACACCTTC

d_gene: TRBD2
j_gene: TRBJ2-4
v_gene: TRBV19
CDR3aa: CASSKRGGGDIQYF
CDR3nt: TGTGCCAGTAGTAAGCGGGGGGGCGGGGACATTCAGTACTTC

d_gene: .
j_gene: TRBJ1-1
v_gene: TRBV7-9
CDR3aa: CASIASGANTEAFF
CDR3nt: TGTGCCAGCATAGCGTCGGGGGCGAACACTGAAGCTTTCTTT

d_gene: .
j_gene: TRBJ2-5
v_gene: TRBV29-1
CDR3aa: CSVRSGEETQYF
CDR3nt: TGCAGCGTTCGAAGCGGTGAAGAGACCCAGTACTTC